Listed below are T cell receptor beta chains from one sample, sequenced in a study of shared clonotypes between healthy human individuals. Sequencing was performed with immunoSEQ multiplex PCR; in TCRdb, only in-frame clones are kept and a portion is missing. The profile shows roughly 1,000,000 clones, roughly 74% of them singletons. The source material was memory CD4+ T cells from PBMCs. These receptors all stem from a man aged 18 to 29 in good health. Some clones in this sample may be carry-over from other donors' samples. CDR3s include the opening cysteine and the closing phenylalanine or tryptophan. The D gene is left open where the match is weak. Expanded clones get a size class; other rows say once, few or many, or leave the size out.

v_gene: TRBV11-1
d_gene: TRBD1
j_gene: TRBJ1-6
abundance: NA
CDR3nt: TGTGCCAGCAGCTCCGCCCAGGGGGCGGATTCACCCCTCCACTTT
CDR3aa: CASSSAQGADSPLHF

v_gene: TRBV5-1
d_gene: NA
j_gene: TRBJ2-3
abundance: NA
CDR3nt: TGCGCCAGCAGCCCAACTGGGGATTCGGCGGATACGCAGTATTTT
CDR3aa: CASSPTGDSADTQYF

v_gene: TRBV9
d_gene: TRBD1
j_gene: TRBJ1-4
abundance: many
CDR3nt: TGTGCCAGCAGCGCAGACAGGGGTGGGGAAAAACTGTTTTTT
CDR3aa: CASSADRGGEKLFF

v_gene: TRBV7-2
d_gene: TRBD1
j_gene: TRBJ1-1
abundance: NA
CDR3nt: TGTGCCAGCAGCATACAGGGGGTCTCCACTGAAGCTTTCTTT
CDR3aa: CASSIQGVSTEAFF

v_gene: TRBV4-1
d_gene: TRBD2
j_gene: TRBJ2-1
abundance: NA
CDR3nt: TGCGCCAGCGGCTTGGGACTAGCGGGAAATGAGCAGTTCTTC
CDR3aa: CASGLGLAGNEQFF

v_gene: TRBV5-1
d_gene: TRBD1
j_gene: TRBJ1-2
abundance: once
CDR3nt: TGCGCCAGCAGCTCCGGGACAGCAGATTCCTATGGCTACACCTTC
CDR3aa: CASSSGTADSYGYTF

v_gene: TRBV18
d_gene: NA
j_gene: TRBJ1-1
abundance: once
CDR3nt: TGTGCCAGCTCACCAACCGGTGAAGGATCTCGGGCTTTCTTT
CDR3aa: CASSPTGEGSRAFF

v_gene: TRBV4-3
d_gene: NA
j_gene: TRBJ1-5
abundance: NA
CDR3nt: TGCGCCAGCAGCCAAGACAGGGTGGAACAGCCCCAGCATTTT
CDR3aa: CASSQDRVEQPQHF

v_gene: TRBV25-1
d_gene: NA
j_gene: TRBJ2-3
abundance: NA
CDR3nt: TGTGCCAGCAGTGAACGATTCGGCGTCGCAGATACGCAGTATTTT
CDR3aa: CASSERFGVADTQYF

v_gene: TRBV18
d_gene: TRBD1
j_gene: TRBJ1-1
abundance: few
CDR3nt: TGTGCCAGCTCGACGGGACAGGCGAACACTGAAGCTTTCTTT
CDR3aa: CASSTGQANTEAFF

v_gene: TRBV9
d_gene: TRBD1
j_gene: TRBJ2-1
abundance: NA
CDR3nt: TGTGCCAGCAGCGTCACAGGGGGTCCCTACAATGAGCAGTTCTTC
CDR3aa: CASSVTGGPYNEQFF

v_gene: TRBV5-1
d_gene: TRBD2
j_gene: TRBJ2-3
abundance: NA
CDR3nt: TGCGCCAGCAGCTCCACTAGCGGCACAGATACGCAGTATTTT
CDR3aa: CASSSTSGTDTQYF

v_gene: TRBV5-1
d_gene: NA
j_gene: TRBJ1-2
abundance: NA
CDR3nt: TGCGCCAGCAGCTTGGAGCGAGCGACCTATGGCTACACCTTC
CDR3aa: CASSLERATYGYTF

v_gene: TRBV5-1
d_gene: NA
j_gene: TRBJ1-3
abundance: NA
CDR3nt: TGCGCCAGCAGCGCTTCTATTGGGTCTGGAAACACCATATATTTT
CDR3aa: CASSASIGSGNTIYF

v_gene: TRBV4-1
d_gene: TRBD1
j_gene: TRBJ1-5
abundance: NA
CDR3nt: TGCGCCAGCAGCCAAGGAAGACAGGGAGGGAGCAATCAGCCCCAGCATTTT
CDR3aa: CASSQGRQGGSNQPQHF

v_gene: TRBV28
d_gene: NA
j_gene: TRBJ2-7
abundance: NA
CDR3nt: TGTGCCAGCACCTCTGGTTCCGGGGCCCAGACCTACGAGCAGTACTTC
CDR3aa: CASTSGSGAQTYEQYF

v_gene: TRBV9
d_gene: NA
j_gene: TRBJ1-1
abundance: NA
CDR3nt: TGTGCCAGCAGCCGTCCCCCAGGGACTGAAGCTTTCTTT
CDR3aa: CASSRPPGTEAFF

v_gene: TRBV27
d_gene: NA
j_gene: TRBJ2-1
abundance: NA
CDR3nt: TGTGCCAGCAGTTTTCGGACGGAGGGCTACAATGAGCAGTTCTTC
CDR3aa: CASSFRTEGYNEQFF

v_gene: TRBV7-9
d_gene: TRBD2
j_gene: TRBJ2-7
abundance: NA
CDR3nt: TGTGCCAGCAGCTTAGCCGGGACTAGACTATACGAGCAGTACTTC
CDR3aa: CASSLAGTRLYEQYF

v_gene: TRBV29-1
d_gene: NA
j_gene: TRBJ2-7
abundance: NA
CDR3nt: TGCAGCGTTGGAGTGGGCGGGAACTCCTACGAGCAGTACTTC
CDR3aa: CSVGVGGNSYEQYF

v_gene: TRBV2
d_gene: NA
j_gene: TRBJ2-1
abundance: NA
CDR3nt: TGTGCCAGCAGGGTAACGGTTTCCCCCAAGCAGTTCTTC
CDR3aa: CASRVTVSPKQFF

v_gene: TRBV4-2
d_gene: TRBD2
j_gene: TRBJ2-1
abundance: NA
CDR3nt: TGTGCCAGCAGCCAAGATTCAGGCGGGAGCTCCTACAATGAGCAGTTCTTC
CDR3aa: CASSQDSGGSSYNEQFF

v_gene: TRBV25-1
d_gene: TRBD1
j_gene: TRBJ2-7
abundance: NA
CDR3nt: TGTGCCAGCAGTGTTGGACAGGGGACGGCGTACGAGCAGTACTTC
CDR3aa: CASSVGQGTAYEQYF

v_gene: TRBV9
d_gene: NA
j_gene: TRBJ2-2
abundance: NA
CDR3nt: TGTGCCAGCAGCGTAGTCTCTGGGGCGAACACCGGGGAGCTGTTTTTT
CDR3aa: CASSVVSGANTGELFF

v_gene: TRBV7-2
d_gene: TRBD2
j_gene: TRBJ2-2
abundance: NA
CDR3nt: TGTGCCAGCAGCCCCACTAGCGGGAGGGGCGGGGAGCTGTTTTTT
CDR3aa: CASSPTSGRGGELFF

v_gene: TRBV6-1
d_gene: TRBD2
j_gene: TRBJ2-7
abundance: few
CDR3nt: TGTGCCAGCAGTGAATCAGGGACTAGCGAAGGATACGAGCAGTACTTC
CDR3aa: CASSESGTSEGYEQYF

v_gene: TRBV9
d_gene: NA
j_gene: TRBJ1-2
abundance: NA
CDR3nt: TGTGCCAGCAGCGTAGAACCGCTTGACTATGGCTACACCTTC
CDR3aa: CASSVEPLDYGYTF

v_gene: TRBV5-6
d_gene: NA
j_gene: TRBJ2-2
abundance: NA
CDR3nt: TGTGCCAGCAGCTTGGGGGCAGCCGGGGAGCTGTTTTTT
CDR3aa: CASSLGAAGELFF

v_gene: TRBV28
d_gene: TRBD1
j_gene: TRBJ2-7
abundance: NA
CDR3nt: TGTGCCAGCAGTTTAGGGGGGGGACAGGGCTCCTACGAGCAGTACTTC
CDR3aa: CASSLGGGQGSYEQYF

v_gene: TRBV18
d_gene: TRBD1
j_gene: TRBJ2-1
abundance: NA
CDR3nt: TGTGCCAGCTCACCATGGGCAGGGGGCATGAACAATGAGCAGTTCTTC
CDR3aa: CASSPWAGGMNNEQFF

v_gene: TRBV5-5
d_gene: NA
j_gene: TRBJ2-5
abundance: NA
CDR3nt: TGTGCCAGCAGCGCCGCCCCCCCGGATGGGACCCAGTACTTC
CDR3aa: CASSAAPPDGTQYF

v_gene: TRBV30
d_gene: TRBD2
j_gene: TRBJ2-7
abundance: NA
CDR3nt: TGTGCCTTAAGACTAGCGGGAGACTACGAGCAGTACTTC
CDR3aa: CALRLAGDYEQYF

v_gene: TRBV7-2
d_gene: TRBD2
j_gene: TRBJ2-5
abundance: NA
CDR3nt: TGTGCCAGCAGCCCGGGACTAGCGGGAGAGGGAGAGACCCAGTACTTC
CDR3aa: CASSPGLAGEGETQYF

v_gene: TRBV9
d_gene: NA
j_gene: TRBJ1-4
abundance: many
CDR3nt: TGTGCCAGCAGCGTAGGCGTCACGCGCATTGGGGAAAAACTGTTTTTT
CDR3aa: CASSVGVTRIGEKLFF

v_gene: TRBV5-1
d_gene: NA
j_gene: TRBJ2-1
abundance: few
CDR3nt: TGCGCCAGCAGCTTGGCGACAAATTCCTACAATGAGCAGTTCTTC
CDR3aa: CASSLATNSYNEQFF

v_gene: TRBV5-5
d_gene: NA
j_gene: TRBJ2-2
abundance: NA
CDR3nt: TGTGCCAGCAGCTTGTTCGGAAGTGTTGTCGGGGAGCTGTTTTTT
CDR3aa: CASSLFGSVVGELFF

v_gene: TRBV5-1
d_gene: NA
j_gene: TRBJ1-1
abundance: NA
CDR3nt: TGCGCCAGCAGCCAAATTACGAACACTGAAGCTTTCTTT
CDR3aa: CASSQITNTEAFF

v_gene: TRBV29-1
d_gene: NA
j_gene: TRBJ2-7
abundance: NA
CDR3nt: TGCAGCGTTGAAGGATGGGGGACAGAGCAGTACTTC
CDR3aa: CSVEGWGTEQYF

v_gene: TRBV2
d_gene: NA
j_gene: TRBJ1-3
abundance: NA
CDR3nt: TGTGCCAGCAGTGGTAGAGGCTCTGGAAACACCATATATTTT
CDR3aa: CASSGRGSGNTIYF

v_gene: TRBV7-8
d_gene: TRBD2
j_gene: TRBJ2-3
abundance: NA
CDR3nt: TGTGCCAGCAGCATATCGCGCCCGCGGGGGGATACGCAGTATTTT
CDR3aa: CASSISRPRGDTQYF

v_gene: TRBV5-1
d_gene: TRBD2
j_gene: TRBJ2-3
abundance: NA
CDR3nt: TGCGCCAGCAGAGAACTAGCGGGAGTAGGAGATACGCAGTATTTT
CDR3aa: CASRELAGVGDTQYF

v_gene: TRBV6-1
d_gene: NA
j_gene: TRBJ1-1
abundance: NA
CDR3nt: TGTGCCAGCAGCCAGGGACGGACGACTGAAGCTTTCTTT
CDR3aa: CASSQGRTTEAFF

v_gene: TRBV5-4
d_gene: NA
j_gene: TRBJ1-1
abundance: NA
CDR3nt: TGTGCCAGCAGCTTGTCGGGCAGAACTGAAGCTTTCTTT
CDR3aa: CASSLSGRTEAFF

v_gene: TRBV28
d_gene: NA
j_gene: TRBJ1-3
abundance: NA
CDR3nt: TGTGCCAGCAGTTTTGGGGCTTTACGAAACACCATATATTTT
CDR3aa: CASSFGALRNTIYF

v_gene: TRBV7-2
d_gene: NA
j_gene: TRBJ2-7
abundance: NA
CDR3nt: TGTGCCAGCAGATCTGGGCTAGCCTCCTACGAGCAGTACTTC
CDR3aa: CASRSGLASYEQYF

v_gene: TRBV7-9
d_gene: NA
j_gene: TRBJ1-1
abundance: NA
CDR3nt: TGTGCCAGCGCACGAGACGGGGAGAACACTGAAGCTTTCTTT
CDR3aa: CASARDGENTEAFF